This T cell receptor beta chain comes out of a study of identical twins. This clonotype was observed a few times. What it binds is unknown. General study results and limits: Beta clonotypes that were abundant in cord blood contained fewer insertions, a pattern absent from memory repertoires.

TCRdb passed the 5' RACE reads through MiXCR, listing each CDR3 protein once. The data hold 600,000 to 850,000 distinct CDR3 sequences, with about 20% observed a single time. The V gene's germline CDR1 is SGHTA and CDR2 FQGNSA. V lost 7 bases and J 5 bases, leaving 21 bases between the germline ends. The CDR3 is 15 amino acids. These data also featured in a second study, about T cells expressing NK-cell markers. In that study: Repertoires of TCR beta were obtained from T cells sorted as CD3+CD56+NKG2C+, CD3+CD56+NKG2C- and CD3+CD56-NKG2C+.

The material sequenced was PBMCs. The clonotype comes from a woman aged 18-30 years in good health. This sequence joins TRBV7-2 and TRBJ2-7; D might be TRBD1 or TRBD2, each matching 6 bases. CDR3 coding DNA: TGTGCCAGCAACAAGGGGGGAACTCAAAACAACGAGCAGTACTTC. This gives the protein CASNKGGTQNNEQYF.